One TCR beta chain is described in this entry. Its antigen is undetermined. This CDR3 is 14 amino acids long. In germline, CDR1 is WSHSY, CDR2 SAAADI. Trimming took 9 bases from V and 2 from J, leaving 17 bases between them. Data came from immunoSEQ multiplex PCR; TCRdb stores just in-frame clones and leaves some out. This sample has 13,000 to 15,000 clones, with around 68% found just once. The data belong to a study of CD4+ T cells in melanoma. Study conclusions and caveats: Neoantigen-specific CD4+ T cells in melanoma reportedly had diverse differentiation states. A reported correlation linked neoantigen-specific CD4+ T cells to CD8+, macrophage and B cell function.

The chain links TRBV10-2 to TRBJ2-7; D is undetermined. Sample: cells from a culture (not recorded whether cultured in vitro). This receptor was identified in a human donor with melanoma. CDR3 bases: TGCGCCAGTCAGAATGCCGGCTCGGCCTACGAGCAGTACTTC. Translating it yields CASQNAGSAYEQYF.